This T cell receptor (beta chain) comes out of a study of cytomegalovirus exposure and HLA in healthy donors. This CDR3 spans 16 amino acids. Trimming took off 3 bases at V and 0 bases at J, with 12 bases between the two ends. Germline CDR1 reads LNHNV; CDR2 reads YYDKDF (reference sequence). At collection, donors were nominally healthy, but unrecorded immune exposures were probable. It was with 60 Vbeta and 13 Jbeta primers that the PCR ran. Sequencing used immunoSEQ multiplex PCR; TCRdb keeps in-frame clones, though not all of them. The data hold about 150,000 clones, with almost 85% observed a single time.

Source material: PBMCs. This TCR derives from a boy aged 2 to 9 in good health and CMV-seronegative. The genes are TRBV15 and TRBJ2-1; possibly TRBD1 for D (6 bases). The CDR3 sequence: CATSSGQSSSYNEQFF. Written as DNA, the CDR3 is TGTGCCACCAGCAGTGGACAGTCTAGCTCCTACAATGAGCAGTTCTTC.